This T cell receptor (beta chain) was sequenced during a study of PD-1 blockade in mismatch repair-deficient tumors. Study details: Patients had fewer than 15 mismatch repair-deficient cancer types and were previously treated and progressing.

Study-wide findings and caveats: Rapid post-treatment expansion, then contraction, generally preceding radiologic response, marked tumor-resident clones.

This clone occurred a few times. Its antigen is unidentified. The V gene's germline CDR1 is SNHLY and CDR2 FYNNEI. Trimming took 9 bases from V and 5 from J, leaving 16 bases between them. CDR3 size: 13 residues. Profiling relied on immunoSEQ multiplex PCR, and the TCRdb table lists in-frame clones only, not all of them. Of roughly 120,000 clones listed, more than 70% were seen once; the top ten hold approximately 12%. The sequence was obtained from an adult with mismatch repair-deficient cancer. The chain has TRBV2 and TRBJ2-5; a weak D match, TRBD2 (5 bases). Sequenced material: peripheral blood, taken approximately 72 weeks after starting pembrolizumab. CDR3 loop: CASTGLRAETQYF. The CDR3 DNA reads TGTGCCAGTACCGGTCTGCGGGCGGAGACCCAGTACTTC. Using reference TRBV2 and TRBJ2-5 for the parts outside the CDR3, the full variable domain is EPEVTQTPSHQVTQMGQEVILRCVPISNHLYFYWYRQILGQKVEFLVSFYNNEISEKSEIFDDQFSVERPDGSNFTLKIRSTKLEDSAMYFCASTGLRAETQYFGPGTRLLVL.